This T cell receptor beta chain was found in a study of blood T cell repertoires in COVID-19. Turning to the study itself: Some COVID-19 samples were acute and others convalescent; all came from the United States, Italy and Spain.

Followed over time, Seattle patients had been enrolled while infection was active. The germline gives CDR1 SNHLY, CDR2 FYNNEI. The CDR3 consists of 16 residues. The ends were cut back, 6 bases at V and 3 bases at J, with 17 bases in the middle. The table came from immunoSEQ multiplex PCR; TCRdb's copy has only in-frame clones and leaves some out. The sample shows some 65,000 clones, around 86% of them seen only once. Sequencing was carried out using peripheral blood. The V gene is TRBV2, the J gene TRBJ2-2; a weak D match, TRBD2 (7 bases). The receptor was derived from a man between 35 and 55 years old with COVID-19, enrolled during active disease. The CDR3 DNA follows: TGTGCCAGCAGCTTAATACGGGGGGCGGACACCGGGGAGCTGTTTTTT. Protein: CASSLIRGADTGELFF. The full variable domain, completed using reference TRBV2 and TRBJ2-2, is EPEVTQTPSHQVTQMGQEVILRCVPISNHLYFYWYRQILGQKVEFLVSFYNNEISEKSEIFDDQFSVERPDGSNFTLKIRSTKLEDSAMYFCASSLIRGADTGELFFGEGSRLTVL.